Sequencing of this T cell receptor beta chain was carried out in a study of blood T cells in healthy people across ages. Whole-study findings and limits: Older individuals had lower TCR beta diversity per million T cells (the decline was roughly linear). Diversity was higher, and naive CD4+ cells more numerous, in long-lived donors than in aged donors.

A second PCR, run for roughly 6 to 11 cycles, used a sample-barcoded 5' primer plus a J-beta primer mix. All cDNA molecules were each tagged by a template-switch adaptor with 12 random nucleotides. TCRdb redid the calling of the 5' RACE reads with MiXCR, one entry per CDR3 protein. The data show around 800,000 distinct CDR3 sequences, with approximately 65% seen just once and around 30% held by the top ten. Per sample, a minimum of 6.5 million PBMCs were isolated. The CDR3 length is 14 residues. CDR1 is SEHNR, CDR2 FQNEAQ, per germline (reference sequence). As to this clonotype: Its specificity is unknown.

The origin of this receptor is a man aged 25 to 45 in good health. The chain employs TRBV7-9 and TRBJ2-4; D is unresolved. The J call may be mistaken, given a closer DNA end match to TRBJ2-7. The sample comprised blood. The CDR3, as DNA: TGTGCCAGCAGTTATGGTCACCGTAACTACGAGCAGTACTTC. Protein product: CASSYGHRNYEQYF.